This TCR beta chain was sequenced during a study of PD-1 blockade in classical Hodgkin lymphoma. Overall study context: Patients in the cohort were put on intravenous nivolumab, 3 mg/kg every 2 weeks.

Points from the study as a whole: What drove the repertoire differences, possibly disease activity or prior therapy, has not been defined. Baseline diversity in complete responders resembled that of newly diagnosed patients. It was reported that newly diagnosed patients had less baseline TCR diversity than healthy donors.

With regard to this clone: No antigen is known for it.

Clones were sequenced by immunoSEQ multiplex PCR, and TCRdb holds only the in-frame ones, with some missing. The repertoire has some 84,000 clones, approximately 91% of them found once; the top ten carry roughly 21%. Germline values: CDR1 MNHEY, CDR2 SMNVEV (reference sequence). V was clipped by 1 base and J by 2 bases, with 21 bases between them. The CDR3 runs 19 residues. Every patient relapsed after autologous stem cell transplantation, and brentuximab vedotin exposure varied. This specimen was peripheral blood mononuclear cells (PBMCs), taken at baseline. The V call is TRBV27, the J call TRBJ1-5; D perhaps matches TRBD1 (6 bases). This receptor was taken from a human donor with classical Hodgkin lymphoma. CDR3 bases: TGTGCCAGCAGTTTATTCTCCGGGGGCTTGACGGGTGGCAATCAGCCCCAGCATTTT. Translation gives CASSLFSGGLTGGNQPQHF.